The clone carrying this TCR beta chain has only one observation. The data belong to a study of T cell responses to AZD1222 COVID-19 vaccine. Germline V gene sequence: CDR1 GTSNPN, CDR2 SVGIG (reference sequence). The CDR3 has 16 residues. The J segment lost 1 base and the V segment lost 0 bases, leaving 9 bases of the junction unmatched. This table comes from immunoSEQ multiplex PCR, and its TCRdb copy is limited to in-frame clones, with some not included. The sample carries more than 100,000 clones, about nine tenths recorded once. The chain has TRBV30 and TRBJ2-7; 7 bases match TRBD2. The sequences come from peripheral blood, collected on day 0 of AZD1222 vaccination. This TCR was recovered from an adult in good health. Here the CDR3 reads CAWSVRSGRVSYEQYF. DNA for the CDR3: TGTGCCTGGAGTGTACGTAGCGGGCGGGTGTCCTACGAGCAGTACTTC.